The source of this TCR beta chain is a study of CD8 T cells in ankylosing spondylitis. In this sample, this clonotype turned up a few times. Its antigen is not identified. The CDR3 totals 18 residues. Trimming removed 6 bases from V and 1 base from J; junction bases left unmatched: 14. Germline V gene data show CDR1 as DFQATT and CDR2 as SNEGSKA (reference sequence). Making the TCR beta libraries involved quantitative 5'-RACE with molecular barcodes. TCRdb passed the 5' RACE reads through MiXCR, listing each CDR3 protein once. In the table there are over 450,000 distinct CDR3 sequences, approximately 12% of which are singletons. Findings and limits, study-wide: Peripheral blood samples showed relatively rare disease-linked clones, and these clones were CD8+. Certain motif variants had earlier been reported in reactive arthritis synovial fluid and blood. A TCR beta motif of roughly 8 highly homologous variants appeared characteristic of ankylosing spondylitis blood. Matched synovial fluid from ankylosing spondylitis patients was reported to be enriched for disease-linked clones.

This sequence was found in a male donor with ankylosing spondylitis. This chain uses TRBV20-1 with TRBJ2-1, with 11 bases that match TRBD2. Sequencing input: blood, either unsorted or a sorted T cell fraction (not recorded which). The CDR3: CSADKGLAEGGSYNEQFF. CDR3 in DNA: TGCAGTGCGGACAAGGGACTAGCGGAGGGGGGTTCCTACAATGAGCAGTTCTTC.